This T cell receptor beta chain was recovered during a study of T-cell reconstitution after alpha-beta-depleted transplantation in children. Unique molecular identifiers tagged the TCRbeta library. TCRdb recomputed calls from the PCR reads with MiXCR, one row per CDR3 protein. The table includes fewer than 200,000 distinct CDR3 sequences, 6.5% to 7.5% detected once. The CDR3 has 12 residues. Trimming stripped 0 bases from V and 10 bases from J, with 8 bases between. Germline loops: CDR1 SGHDT, CDR2 YYEEEE. This clonotype was observed at least ten times. The TCR sequence derives from a human donor who donated a stem cell graft to a child with Wiskott-Aldrich syndrome. The starting material was PBMCs from the stem cell graft donor, obtained from the stem cell graft. The chain recombines TRBV5-6 with TRBJ2-1; the D gene could be TRBD1 or TRBD2 (6 bases each). The CDR3 spells CASSLAGAEQFF. CDR3 bases: TGTGCCAGCAGCTTGGCGGGGGCCGAGCAGTTCTTC.